These T cell receptor beta chains were read from a single sample in a study of immune characterization of retroperitoneal liposarcoma. TCRdb re-derived calls from the PCR reads in MiXCR, one entry per CDR3 protein. The repertoire holds 15,000 or so distinct CDR3 sequences, with approximately 48% as singletons. The source material was tumor tissue. Every receptor here comes from a female donor with retroperitoneal liposarcoma. Both conserved end residues are part of each CDR3. D genes are given only for firm matches. Size is stated for part of the rows, as once, few or many counts, or as a class when the clone is expanded.

d_call	v_call	j_call	clone_size	cdr3_nt	cdr3_aa
.	TRBV11-3	TRBJ2-3	few	TGTGCCAGCGGGCTTAGCACAGATACGCAGTATTTT	CASGLSTDTQYF
.	TRBV6-1	TRBJ2-7	large	TGTGCCAGCGGATCAGGGCCACACAATGAGCAGTACTTC	CASGSGPHNEQYF
.	TRBV10-3	TRBJ1-2	few	TGTGCCATCAGTGTCCCAGATTCTGGCTACACCTTC	CAISVPDSGYTF
.	TRBV6-1	TRBJ1-1	few	TGTGCCAGCAGTGAACCGCGTTTAGGGACTGAAGCTTTCTTT	CASSEPRLGTEAFF
TRBD1	TRBV7-8	TRBJ1-1	few	TGTGCCAGCAGCTTTGGCAGGGGGCTAACTGAAGCTTTCTTT	CASSFGRGLTEAFF
.	TRBV6-5	TRBJ2-1	.	TGTGCCAGCAGTTACGACCTCAGAGGCGGGGAGCAGTTCTTC	CASSYDLRGGEQFF
.	TRBV12-3/TRBV12-4	TRBJ2-5	.	TGTGCCAGCAGTTTTAATACTGGGTCTAGCGAGGCTCCTCAATCCTACAATGAGCAGTACTTC	CASSFNTGSSEAPQSYNEQYF
.	TRBV12-3/TRBV12-4	TRBJ2-3	.	TGTGCCAGCAGCCTCGGAGGGGTGGGGATTAGCACAGATACGCAGTATTTT	CASSLGGVGISTDTQYF
.	TRBV7-9	TRBJ2-7	many	TGTGCCAGCAGCTTCCCGGGTTACAGTACCTACGAGCAGTACTTC	CASSFPGYSTYEQYF
TRBD1	TRBV27	TRBJ2-6	.	TGTGCCAGCAGTCCGACGAGACAGGGTGCTGGGGCCAACGTCCTGACTTTC	CASSPTRQGAGANVLTF
TRBD1	TRBV6-6	TRBJ2-5	.	TGTGCCAGCAGTGGTGGGACAGGGGGAATGAGGTCCCAGTACTTC	CASSGGTGGMRSQYF
TRBD2	TRBV6-5	TRBJ2-1	.	TGTGCCAGCAGCTACGGGGGCGGGAGGAGCTCCTACAATGAGCAGTTCTTC	CASSYGGGRSSYNEQFF
.	TRBV6-6	TRBJ2-6	many	TGTGCCAGCAGTTACTCGTTGGGGAGCTCTGGGGCCAACGTCCTGACTTTC	CASSYSLGSSGANVLTF
TRBD2	TRBV12-3/TRBV12-4	TRBJ2-4	few	TGTGCCAGCAGTTTGGGCGGGGGGTCCTACAATGAGCAGTACTTC	CASSLGGGSYNEQYF
.	TRBV7-2	TRBJ2-1	many	TGTGCCAGCAGCTTAACAGGAGAGACCCAGTTCTTC	CASSLTGETQFF
.	TRBV6-5	TRBJ2-5	few	TGTGCCAGCAGACCGGTCAGGAACAATGAGCAGTACTTC	CASRPVRNNEQYF
TRBD2	TRBV7-2	TRBJ2-1	.	TGTGCCAGCAGCAATAGCGGGGGGCTCGTCAATGAGCAGTTCTTC	CASSNSGGLVNEQFF
TRBD2	TRBV6-5	TRBJ2-5	.	TGTGCCAGCAGCGAGCCTGGGGGGGAGGGAGAAGAGACCCAGTACTTC	CASSEPGGEGEETQYF
TRBD2	TRBV7-2	TRBJ2-1	.	TGTGCCAGCAGCTTACAAGCGGGGCAGATGTGGGGCGGAAAGCAGTTCTTC	CASSLQAGQMWGGKQFF
.	TRBV7-4	TRBJ2-1	few	TGTGCCAGCAGCTTACGTGTGCAAGAGCAGTTCTTC	CASSLRVQEQFF